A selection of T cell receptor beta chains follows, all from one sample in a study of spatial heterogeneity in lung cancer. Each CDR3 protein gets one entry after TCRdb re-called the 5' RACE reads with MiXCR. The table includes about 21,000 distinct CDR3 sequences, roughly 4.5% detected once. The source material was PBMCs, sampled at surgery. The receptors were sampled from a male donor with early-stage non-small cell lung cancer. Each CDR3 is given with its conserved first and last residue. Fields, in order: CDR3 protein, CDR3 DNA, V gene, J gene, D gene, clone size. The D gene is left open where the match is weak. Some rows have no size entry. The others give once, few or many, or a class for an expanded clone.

CSAQTVEGLYEQYF	TGCAGTGCTCAGACCGTCGAGGGCCTTTACGAGCAGTACTTC	TRBV20-1	TRBJ2-7	.	.
CASSPFGGQNYEQYF	TGCGCCAGCAGCCCTTTTGGGGGACAAAACTACGAGCAGTACTTC	TRBV5-1	TRBJ2-7	.	many
CASSFRTNEQFF	TGTGCCAGCAGTTTTAGGACTAATGAGCAGTTCTTC	TRBV12-3/TRBV12-4	TRBJ2-1	.	many
CASSLEGGNTIYF	TGCGCCAGCAGCTTGGAAGGGGGGAACACCATATATTTT	TRBV5-1	TRBJ1-3	.	few
CSARDLIGGRGPEKLFF	TGCAGTGCTAGAGATCTAATCGGCGGCCGTGGCCCTGAAAAACTGTTTTTT	TRBV20-1	TRBJ1-4	.	many
CSARTGGRGDEQFF	TGCAGCGCCCGGACAGGGGGACGGGGGGATGAGCAGTTCTTC	TRBV29-1	TRBJ2-1	TRBD1	medium-sized
CASSLDGSKDTQYF	TGTGCCAGCAGTTTAGACGGGAGTAAAGATACGCAGTATTTT	TRBV12-3/TRBV12-4	TRBJ2-3	.	many
CASSGQGSPDTQYF	TGTGCCAGCAGTGGACAGGGTTCCCCAGATACGCAGTATTTT	TRBV6-1	TRBJ2-3	TRBD1	many
CASSLDSTGRQGGYTF	TGCGCCAGCAGCTTGGATTCTACAGGTCGTCAAGGGGGCTACACCTTC	TRBV5-1	TRBJ1-2	.	many
CASLNGLRNEQFF	TGTGCCAGCTTAAATGGCCTGCGGAATGAGCAGTTCTTC	TRBV27	TRBJ2-1	.	many
CASSQDEGTKNIQYF	TGTGCCAGCAGCCAAGATGAGGGAACCAAAAACATTCAGTACTTC	TRBV4-2	TRBJ2-4	.	many
CASSPRPTSTDTQYF	TGTGCCAGCAGCCCGAGACCGACTAGCACAGATACGCAGTATTTT	TRBV3-1	TRBJ2-3	.	many
CASSLKGFSYNEQFF	TGTGCCAGCAGTTTAAAGGGATTCTCCTACAATGAGCAGTTCTTC	TRBV27	TRBJ2-1	.	many
CASGGGHGSYNEQFF	TGTGCCAGCGGGGGCGGGCACGGCTCCTACAATGAGCAGTTCTTC	TRBV7-2	TRBJ2-1	.	many
CSALLRQGYTEAFF	TGCAGTGCTCTCTTAAGACAGGGCTACACTGAAGCTTTCTTT	TRBV20-1	TRBJ1-1	TRBD1	.
CASSPLAGGNNEQFF	TGTGCCAGCAGCCCTCTAGCGGGGGGTAACAATGAGCAGTTCTTC	TRBV7-2	TRBJ2-1	TRBD2	few
CASTTRWGDTEAFF	TGTGCCAGCACTACCCGCTGGGGGGACACTGAAGCTTTCTTT	TRBV12-3/TRBV12-4	TRBJ1-1	.	many
CASSSLAGVLNEQFF	TGCGCCAGCAGTTCCCTAGCGGGAGTTTTGAATGAGCAGTTCTTC	TRBV5-1	TRBJ2-1	TRBD2	many
CAWSLQPNQPQHF	TGTGCCTGGAGTCTCCAGCCTAATCAGCCCCAGCATTTT	TRBV30	TRBJ1-5	.	many
CASSSQTGMNTEAFF	TGTGCCAGCAGCTCCCAGACAGGTATGAACACTGAAGCTTTCTTT	TRBV7-3	TRBJ1-1	.	many
CASSQDRARGLTGANVLTF	TGCGCCAGCAGCCAAGATAGGGCCAGGGGGTTAACTGGGGCCAACGTCCTGACTTTC	TRBV4-1	TRBJ2-6	TRBD1	many
CSATGAGQETQYF	TGCAGTGCTACGGGGGCGGGCCAAGAGACCCAGTACTTC	TRBV20-1	TRBJ2-5	.	many
CASSLSGQGRQETQYF	TGTGCCAGCAGCCTCTCTGGACAGGGTAGGCAAGAGACCCAGTACTTC	TRBV11-1	TRBJ2-5	TRBD1	many